The 22 T cell receptor beta chains reported below all come from one sample, sequenced in a study of regulatory T cells in long-lasting Graves disease. Arm-PCR of CDR3 regions and iRepertoire HTBI primers were used to build TCR beta libraries. Each CDR3 protein gets one entry after TCRdb re-called the multiplex PCR reads with MiXCR. The table lists roughly 430,000 distinct CDR3 sequences, over 20% of them singletons. Time point denoted: persistent/refractory GD, antithyroid drugs over 5 years with positive TRAb. PBMCs provided the RNA from which the TCR library was made. The sequenced sample was peripheral blood mononuclear cells (PBMCs), obtained when the disease was refractory, from a patient treated with antithyroid drugs. The receptor set was obtained from a female donor with Graves disease.

This sequence joins TRBV20-1 and TRBJ1-5; 10 bases are a match to TRBD1. This CDR3 has 16 amino acids. Trimming took 3 bases from V and 3 from J; bases not matched to a gene: 8. CDR1 and CDR2 (germline): DFQATT, SNEGSKA (reference sequence). CDR3 amino acids: CSARARQGAYNQPQHF. Here the CDR3 DNA reads TGCAGTGCTAGGGCGAGACAGGGGGCCTACAATCAGCCCCAGCATTTT.

This clonotype was counted only a few times. The chain is built from TRBV3-1 and TRBJ2-2, with 7 bases identical to TRBD1. Trimming took 5 bases from V and 0 from J; bases not matched to a gene: 9. CDR3 length equals 17 residues. CDR1 is LGHDT, CDR2 YNNKEL, per germline (reference sequence). The CDR3 reads CASSRDLGQPNTGELFF. The CDR3 nucleotides read TGTGCCAGCAGCAGGGATCTGGGACAGCCGAACACCGGGGAGCTGTTTTTT.

This clonotype was seen more than once but under ten times. The chain is built from TRBV18 and TRBJ2-5; D not resolved. Trimming stripped 1 base from V and 1 base from J, with 7 bases between. CDR1 KGHSH and CDR2 LQKENI come from the germline V gene. This CDR3 has 14 amino acids. Written as DNA, the CDR3 is TGTGCCAGCTCACCACTTCAGAGCCAAGAGACCCAGTACTTC. It yields the protein CASSPLQSQETQYF.

With regard to this clonotype: Sequence at one end of the junction differs from germline and may be a read error. CDR3 bases: TGCAGTGCTTGGGACGGGCTCAAAAATCAGCCCCTGCATTTT. It codes for CSAWDGLKNQPLHF. The V and J genes are TRBV20-1 and TRBJ1-5; TRBD1 might be the D (5 bases). CDR3 length: 14 amino acids. CDR1 and CDR2 from the germline V gene are DFQATT and SNEGSKA (reference sequence).

This clonotype appeared many times. The gene calls are TRBV5-1 and TRBJ2-7; D is perhaps TRBD2 (5 bases). With 6 bases removed from V and 1 base from J, the gap between germline ends came to 17 bases. CDR1 is SGHRS, CDR2 YFSETQ, per germline. This CDR3 contains 15 residues. The CDR3 coding sequence is TGCGCCAGCAACCTTGGGAGACCGGAATCCTACGAGCAGTACTTC. Encoded protein: CASNLGRPESYEQYF.

This clonotype was seen many times. This chain joins TRBV7-3 and TRBJ2-7; D perhaps matches TRBD2 (6 bases). Germline V gene data show CDR1 as SGHTA and CDR2 as FQGTGA. V lost 2 bases to trimming and J lost 3 bases, with 17 bases between them. There are 16 residues in the CDR3. The CDR3 DNA sequence: TGTGCCAGCAGCTTATTGGGCAGAACGGACTACTACGAGCAGTACTTC. It encodes CASSLLGRTDYYEQYF.

This clonotype was detected only a few times. This chain links TRBV15 with TRBJ2-1; possibly TRBD1 for D (5 bases). The ends were cut back, 5 bases at V and 2 bases at J, with 10 bases in the middle. The CDR3 consists of 14 residues. CDR1 and CDR2 from the germline V gene are LNHNV and YYDKDF (reference sequence). The CDR3 protein is CATSGRAPYNEQFF. The DNA for the CDR3 is TGTGCCACCAGCGGCAGGGCCCCCTACAATGAGCAGTTCTTC.

To note about this clonotype: A read error may be the cause here, since a much bigger clone is one base away. This chain connects TRBV2 to TRBJ2-5; D uncertain. The CDR3 spans 11 residues. Germline values: CDR1 SNHLY, CDR2 FYNNEI. CDR3 amino acids: CTGSERETQYF. The CDR3 region has the DNA TGTACCGGCAGTGAGCGAGAGACCCAGTACTTC.

About this clonotype itself: A much larger clone differs from this one at a single base, so this may be a read error. The gene calls are TRBV7-2 and TRBJ2-2; 11 bases fit TRBD1. From germline, CDR1 is SGHTA and CDR2 FQGNSA. The CDR3 has 16 amino acids. Trimming removed 5 bases from V and 6 bases from J; junction bases left unmatched: 8. The CDR3 DNA is TGTACCAGCAGCCCTAGGACAGGGGGCGCCCCCGGGGAGCTGTTTTTT. Protein sequence: CTSSPRTGGAPGELFF.

This clonotype appeared many times. The chain is built from TRBV28 and TRBJ1-5; D is uncertain. The CDR3 spans 14 residues. V was pared by 0 bases and J by 0 bases, with 3 bases between. Germline loops: CDR1 MDHEN, CDR2 SYDVKM. The CDR3 nucleotides are TGTGCCAGCAGTTTATGCTGTAGCAATCAGCCCCAGCATTTT. Its protein is CASSLCCSNQPQHF.

This clonotype was found many times. V and J are TRBV15 and TRBJ2-5; tentative D call: TRBD1 (5 bases). The germline V gene has CDR1 LNHNV and CDR2 YYDKDF (reference sequence). CDR3 length: 17 amino acids. V lost 4 bases to trimming and J lost 7 bases, with 25 bases between them. The CDR3: CATSTDYPDNSKGTQYF. CDR3 coding DNA: TGTGCCACCAGCACAGATTACCCGGACAACTCCAAGGGGACCCAGTACTTC.

This clonotype appeared many times. The V call is TRBV7-2, the J call TRBJ2-5, with no clear D. From germline, CDR1 is SGHTA and CDR2 FQGNSA. The CDR3 totals 13 residues. Trimming pared 0 bases from V and 0 bases from J, leaving 2 bases between. CDR3 sequence reads: CASSLADQETQYF. The CDR3 coding sequence is TGTGCCAGCAGCTTAGCGGACCAAGAGACCCAGTACTTC. Supplemented by reference TRBV7-2 and TRBJ2-5, the full variable domain reads GAGVSQSPSNKVTEKGKDVELRCDPISGHTALYWYRQSLGQGLEFLIYFQGNSAPDKSGLPSDRFSAERTGGSVSTLTIQRTQQEDSAVYLCASSLADQETQYFGPGTRLLVL.

The genes are TRBV19 and TRBJ2-3; D gene uncertain. The ends were cut back, 4 bases at V and 2 bases at J, with 10 bases in the middle. There are 14 residues in the CDR3. CDR1 and CDR2 (germline): LNHDA, SQIVND (reference sequence). The CDR3 loop is CASSTYLVTDTQYF. Here the CDR3 DNA reads TGTGCCAGTAGTACCTATCTTGTCACAGATACGCAGTATTTT.

This clonotype turned up a few times. The V and J genes are TRBV14 and TRBJ2-7; 7 nucleotides line up with TRBD2. Germline V lookup: CDR1 SGHDN, CDR2 FVKESK. With 6 bases clipped from V and 5 bases from J, the junction kept 13 bases outside the gene matches. The CDR3 has 15 amino acids. The CDR3 coding sequence is TGTGCCAGCAGGCCTTCGCGGGGAGGGGATAACGAGCAGTACTTC. The encoded protein is CASRPSRGGDNEQYF.

This chain joins TRBV19 and TRBJ2-7, with 11 bases identical to TRBD2. CDR1 is LNHDA, CDR2 SQIVND, per germline (reference sequence). The CDR3 length is 17 residues. The V and J ends lost 3 bases and 0 bases, in that order; junction bases with no gene match: 7. The CDR3 is CASSITSGGSSSYEQYF. Written as DNA, the CDR3 is TGTGCCAGTAGTATCACTAGCGGGGGATCCAGCTCCTACGAGCAGTACTTC.

This clonotype came up a few times. This sequence joins TRBV19 and TRBJ1-1; D may be TRBD1 (6 bases). CDR1 LNHDA and CDR2 SQIVND come from the germline V gene (reference sequence). The CDR3 contains 13 residues. Trimming took off 4 bases at V and 5 bases at J, with 11 bases between the two ends. The CDR3 DNA reads as TGTGCCAGTAGTAATCAGGGGTGGACTGAAGCTTTCTTT. Translating it yields CASSNQGWTEAFF.

This clonotype was detected ten times or more. The rearrangement links TRBV27 to TRBJ1-5; maybe TRBD1 (6 bases). Trimming removed 3 bases at V and 6 bases at J, with 12 bases between. Germline assignment: CDR1 MNHEY and CDR2 SMNVEV (reference sequence). This CDR3 has 14 residues. The DNA for the CDR3 is TGTGCCAGCAGTTTCACCGGGACATCTCAGCCCCAGCATTTT. This translates into CASSFTGTSQPQHF.

The table lists this clonotype with many counts. The V call is TRBV28, the J call TRBJ1-6; 7 bases are a match to TRBD1. J gave up 6 bases and V 4 bases, and 6 bases lay outside the gene matches. The CDR3 spans 15 residues. Germline CDR1 MDHEN, CDR2 SYDVKM. The chain's CDR3 is CASSSDGTVNSPLHF. CDR3 DNA sequence: TGTGCCAGCAGTTCCGACGGGACAGTTAATTCACCCCTCCACTTT.

The chain has TRBV19 and TRBJ1-5; a weak D match, TRBD1 (6 bases). Germline V CDR1 and CDR2: LNHDA, SQIVND (reference sequence). Trimming cost V 6 bases and J 5 bases, with 14 bases left between them. The CDR3 loop spans 14 amino acids. This CDR3 reads CASSQGGGDQPQHF. The CDR3 DNA is TGTGCCAGTAGCCAAGGGGGGGGTGATCAGCCCCAGCATTTT.

This clonotype has more than one count but fewer than ten. The gene calls are TRBV3-1 and TRBJ1-1; a possible D gene is TRBD1 (5 bases). Germline V gene lookup returns CDR1 LGHDT and CDR2 YNNKEL (reference sequence). The length of the CDR3 is 15 residues. V lost 5 bases and J lost 5, with 18 bases in between. Here the CDR3 reads CASSFLMAGVTEAFF. The CDR3 DNA sequence: TGTGCCAGCAGCTTCCTGATGGCGGGGGTTACTGAAGCTTTCTTT.

In this sample, this clonotype turned up a few times. The chain carries TRBV7-2 and TRBJ1-6, with unresolved D. Trimming pared 5 bases from V and 13 bases from J, leaving 15 bases between. CDR1 is SGHTA and CDR2 is FQGNSA in the germline V gene. The CDR3 is made up of 13 amino acids. CDR3 in amino acids: CASSLEVFWPLHF. In DNA form, the CDR3 reads TGTGCCAGCAGCCTAGAGGTGTTTTGGCCCCTCCACTTT.

V usage is TRBV3-1 and J usage is TRBJ2-3, with 10 bases aligning to TRBD2. V lost 8 bases to trimming and J lost 3 bases; unmatched junction nucleotides: 5. Germline V gene data show CDR1 as LGHDT and CDR2 as YNNKEL (reference sequence). This CDR3 has 14 residues. The CDR3 nucleotides are TGTGCCAGCCGACTAGCGGGTAGGACAGATACGCAGTATTTT. Translating gives CASRLAGRTDTQYF.